The rows below give T cell receptor beta chains drawn from one sample of a study of T cell responses to AZD1222 COVID-19 vaccine. Libraries were prepared by immunoSEQ multiplex PCR; TCRdb keeps only in-frame clonotypes and omits some of them. The sample shows about 130,000 clones, roughly 90% of them seen only once. The sample in question was peripheral blood, obtained on day 0 of AZD1222 vaccination. All receptors derive from an adult in good health. Both conserved end residues are part of each CDR3. D genes are given only for firm matches. Size is stated for part of the rows, as once, few or many counts, or as a class when the clone is expanded.

j_call,v_call,clone_size,d_call,cdr3_aa,cdr3_nt
TRBJ2-5,TRBV11-2,NA,NA,CASSPKETQYF,TGTGCCAGCAGCCCCAAAGAGACCCAGTACTTC
TRBJ2-2,TRBV9,NA,NA,CASSVQYTGELFF,TGTGCCAGCAGCGTACAGTACACCGGGGAGCTGTTTTTT
TRBJ1-2,TRBV24-1,once,NA,CATSDSDRFYGYTF,TGTGCCACCAGTGATTCCGACAGGTTCTACGGCTACACCTTC
TRBJ1-6,TRBV27,NA,NA,CASSLNTGVNSPLHF,TGTGCCAGCAGTTTAAACACAGGAGTCAATTCACCCCTCCACTTT
TRBJ2-7,TRBV5-1,NA,NA,CASSIWRGFDYEQYF,TGCGCCAGCAGCATTTGGCGGGGCTTTGACTACGAGCAGTACTTC
TRBJ1-5,TRBV7-2,NA,NA,CASSSPPGVNQPQHF,TGTGCCAGCAGCTCCCCTCCAGGGGTCAATCAGCCCCAGCATTTT
TRBJ2-2,TRBV29-1,NA,NA,CSVPGPGSAGELFF,TGCAGCGTTCCGGGACCAGGGTCGGCCGGGGAGCTGTTTTTT
TRBJ2-5,TRBV7-3,NA,NA,CASSPLPPETQYF,TGTGCCAGCAGCCCCCTGCCCCCAGAGACCCAGTACTTC
TRBJ2-2,TRBV11-2,NA,TRBD2,CASSPTSGGAAGELFF,TGTGCCAGCAGCCCCACGAGCGGGGGGGCCGCCGGGGAGCTGTTTTTT
TRBJ1-2,TRBV11-2,NA,NA,CASSSHLGGFNYGYTF,TGTGCCAGCAGCTCACACCTGGGGGGTTTTAACTATGGCTACACCTTC
TRBJ1-1,TRBV9,NA,NA,CASSVSPEVTEAFF,TGTGCCAGCAGCGTATCTCCGGAGGTCACTGAAGCTTTCTTT
TRBJ1-1,TRBV4-3,NA,NA,CASSHTAGDGAEAFF,TGCGCCAGCAGTCATACGGCGGGGGACGGGGCTGAAGCTTTCTTT
TRBJ2-3,TRBV7-9,NA,TRBD2,CASSPPSGRAADTQYF,TGTGCCAGCAGCCCGCCTAGCGGGAGGGCCGCAGATACGCAGTATTTT
TRBJ1-3,TRBV3-1/TRBV3-2,NA,TRBD1,CASSSGTGGGNTIYF,TGTGCCAGCAGCTCCGGGACAGGGGGTGGAAACACCATATATTTT
TRBJ1-2,TRBV10-3,few,TRBD1,CAISDGDRTHYGYTF,TGTGCCATCAGTGATGGGGACAGGACCCACTATGGCTACACCTTC
TRBJ2-3,TRBV4-2,NA,TRBD1,CASSWGQGRTDTQYF,TGTGCCAGCAGCTGGGGACAGGGGCGCACAGATACGCAGTATTTT
TRBJ1-4,TRBV28,NA,TRBD1,CASRQRQGVFEKLFF,TGTGCCAGCAGGCAGAGACAGGGGGTCTTTGAAAAACTGTTTTTT
TRBJ2-5,TRBV3-1/TRBV3-2,NA,NA,CASSQGAVEETQYF,TGTGCCAGCAGCCAAGGGGCGGTGGAAGAGACCCAGTACTTC
TRBJ1-1,TRBV12-3/TRBV12-4,NA,NA,CASSFKGGPEAFF,TGTGCCAGCAGTTTTAAAGGGGGGCCTGAAGCTTTCTTT
TRBJ2-3,TRBV4-1,NA,NA,CASSELGKSIRTDTQYF,TGCGCCAGCAGCGAGCTCGGGAAAAGTATTCGCACAGATACGCAGTATTTT
TRBJ2-5,TRBV11-2,NA,NA,CASSWANQETQYF,TGTGCCAGCAGTTGGGCCAACCAAGAGACCCAGTACTTC
TRBJ2-3,TRBV6-4,few,TRBD1,CASRGGEADTQYF,TGTGCCAGCAGAGGGGGCGAGGCAGATACGCAGTATTTT
TRBJ1-3,TRBV11-2,few,NA,CASSLEPGGPGNTIYF,TGTGCCAGCAGCTTAGAACCGGGGGGGCCTGGAAACACCATATATTTT
TRBJ2-1,TRBV28,NA,NA,CASTISQGIYNEQFF,TGTGCCAGCACCATATCACAGGGTATCTACAATGAGCAGTTCTTC
TRBJ1-4,TRBV27,NA,NA,CASSPEAEEKLFF,TGTGCCAGCAGTCCTGAGGCAGAAGAAAAACTGTTTTTT
TRBJ2-5,TRBV11-2,once,NA,CASSLELWGRNLDF,TGTGCCAGCAGCTTGGAATTATGGGGACGCAATTTGGACTTC
TRBJ1-4,TRBV29-1,NA,NA,CSVESLNNEKLFF,TGCAGCGTTGAATCCCTTAATAATGAAAAACTGTTTTTT
TRBJ1-1,TRBV30,NA,NA,CAWNWGFTEAFF,TGTGCCTGGAATTGGGGTTTCACTGAAGCTTTCTTT
TRBJ1-2,TRBV30,NA,NA,CAWSVLAGGTRGYTF,TGTGCCTGGAGTGTACTGGCCGGGGGAACGAGAGGCTACACCTTC
TRBJ1-2,TRBV4-3,NA,TRBD1,CASSQTGENGYTF,TGCGCCAGCAGCCAAACAGGGGAGAATGGCTACACCTTC
TRBJ2-7,TRBV10-3,NA,NA,CATLGTPFSYEQYF,TGTGCCACCCTTGGGACTCCATTCTCCTACGAGCAGTACTTC
TRBJ1-1,TRBV5-1,NA,NA,CASSPGGFYTEAFF,TGCGCCAGCAGCCCTGGGGGTTTTTACACTGAAGCTTTCTTT
TRBJ2-1,TRBV10-3,NA,NA,CAISGEASSYNEQFF,TGTGCCATCAGTGGCGAAGCGAGCTCCTACAATGAGCAGTTCTTC
TRBJ2-5,TRBV20-1,NA,NA,CSARRESAQYF,TGCAGTGCTAGGCGGGAATCAGCCCAGTACTTC
TRBJ1-4,TRBV7-2,NA,NA,CASSSLNEKLFF,TGTGCCAGCAGCTCATTAAATGAAAAACTGTTTTTT
TRBJ2-7,TRBV5-8,NA,NA,CASSLDVFSYEQYF,TGTGCCAGCAGCTTGGACGTCTTCTCCTACGAGCAGTACTTC
TRBJ2-1,TRBV4-2,NA,TRBD2,CASTLSTSGPGNEQFF,TGTGCCAGCACCCTTTCGACTAGCGGGCCTGGCAATGAGCAGTTCTTC
TRBJ2-7,TRBV10-3,NA,TRBD2,CAIRATSGRASYEQYF,TGTGCCATCAGAGCCACTAGCGGGAGGGCCTCCTACGAGCAGTACTTC
TRBJ2-1,TRBV11-2,NA,NA,CASSFFRVENEQFF,TGTGCCAGCAGCTTCTTTCGCGTTGAGAATGAGCAGTTCTTC
TRBJ2-7,TRBV6-1,NA,TRBD2,CASRTAGGLEEQYF,TGTGCCAGCAGAACGGCGGGGGGGCTAGAGGAGCAGTACTTC
TRBJ2-2,TRBV5-4,NA,TRBD2,CASSAETLLAGAGELFF,TGTGCCAGCAGCGCGGAAACTCTACTAGCGGGGGCCGGGGAGCTGTTTTTT
TRBJ2-7,TRBV27,NA,NA,CASSPSSYEQYF,TGTGCCAGCAGTCCGAGCTCCTACGAGCAGTACTTC
TRBJ1-2,TRBV12-3/TRBV12-4,NA,NA,CASSLEGLYGYTF,TGTGCCAGCAGTTTAGAGGGCCTCTATGGCTACACCTTC
TRBJ1-1,TRBV6-1,NA,TRBD1,CASSEGWDREYLAFF,TGTGCCAGCAGTGAAGGCTGGGACAGGGAATACTTAGCTTTCTTT
TRBJ2-5,TRBV9,NA,NA,CASSVDGIGRWGKETQYF,TGTGCCAGCAGCGTAGATGGTATAGGGAGGTGGGGGAAAGAGACCCAGTACTTC
TRBJ2-3,TRBV18,NA,TRBD2,CASSPLKGLASTDTQYF,TGTGCCAGCTCACCACTTAAGGGACTAGCAAGCACAGATACGCAGTATTTT
TRBJ1-1,TRBV11-2,NA,NA,CASNTDPGSTEAFF,TGTGCCAGCAACACGGACCCTGGAAGCACTGAAGCTTTCTTT
TRBJ1-1,TRBV4-1,NA,NA,CASRGHLKNTEAFF,TGCGCCAGCAGAGGACACCTAAAGAACACTGAAGCTTTCTTT
TRBJ1-5,TRBV18,NA,NA,CASSPDSNQPQHF,TGTGCCAGCTCACCGGACAGCAATCAGCCCCAGCATTTT
TRBJ1-4,TRBV19,NA,NA,CAAMTGGKLFF,TGTGCAGCTATGACCGGGGGAAAACTGTTTTTT
TRBJ1-1,TRBV29-1,NA,NA,CSGRPGQNTEAFF,TGCAGCGGCCGCCCGGGACAGAACACTGAAGCTTTCTTT
TRBJ1-1,TRBV7-2,NA,NA,CASSLAQNTEAFF,TGTGCCAGCAGCTTAGCACAGAACACTGAAGCTTTCTTT
TRBJ1-4,TRBV27,NA,TRBD1,CATLKTGQANEKLFF,TGTGCCACCTTAAAGACAGGGCAAGCTAATGAAAAACTGTTTTTT
TRBJ1-5,TRBV10-1,NA,NA,CASSDRVCQTNHQGGNQPQHF,TGCGCCAGCAGTGATCGAGTTTGTCAGACCAACCACCAGGGAGGCAATCAGCCCCAGCATTTT
TRBJ1-6,TRBV10-3,NA,TRBD1,CAISEDRGNSPLHF,TGTGCCATCAGTGAGGACAGGGGAAATTCACCCCTCCACTTT